This TCR beta chain was retrieved from a study of blood T cell repertoires in COVID-19 (dated by TCRdb to about 2020). General notes on the study: The collaborator samples originated in the United States, Italy and Spain and spanned the acute and convalescent phases of COVID-19. A freely available public database, intended as a resource for researchers studying the immune response to SARS-CoV-2, is where the repertoires were released. Where HLA class I and class II types were available, the types were taken from metadata supplied by the sample provider, not from assay-based typing. Nearly every sample came with metadata listing a de-identified subject ID, COVID-19 status, age in years and sex. The dataset comprised deeply sampled blood TCRbeta repertoires from subjects exposed to, actively infected with, or recovered from COVID-19. The prospective study material was composed of cDNA or gDNA derived from T cells, B-cell-depleted T cells, or PBMCs. The samples were drawn from the first 160 participants of the ongoing ImmuneRACE study and from 1,254 subjects provided by 6 global collaborators.

TCRbeta CDR3 regions were amplified from genomic DNA by means of the immunoSEQ Assay, a bias-controlled multiplex PCR. Processing in the source paper ran as follows. Within the assay, amplification of reference gene primers was used to estimate how many nucleated cells each sample contained. Sequence reads were collapsed and filtered to measure the absolute abundance of every unique TCRbeta CDR3 rearrangement. Productive Simpson clonality was computed per sample as the square root of Simpson's diversity index over productive rearrangements. TCRdb re-hosts the immuneACCESS table, in-frame sequences only. Its copies lack some clones; in the studies checked, an unresolved V gene accounts for under half of them, and the cause for the rest is not known. V, J and clone size reflect that table, while D and trimming were determined from the DNA. This sample holds about 150,000 clones; around 87% were observed only once. The ten largest clones represent less than 4.5% of the sample.

The CDR3 runs 17 amino acids, cysteine and phenylalanine included. The retained sequence is limited to the CDR3, 51 bases, with the frame set at the first base. V loses 0 bases of germline sequence and J loses 6 bases, and the interval between the two ends is 20 bases. The germline V gene yields LGHNT for CDR1 and FRNRAP for CDR2. The collaborating institutions used their own protocols to collect whole blood in K2EDTA tubes. For TCRbeta analysis, collaborators shipped samples as frozen whole blood, isolated PBMCs, or DNA extracted from either of those sample types. A remark on this clone: Its binding antigen is unknown. Per-base quality was not reported, and no clone a single base away is much larger than it.

Results and caveats for the whole study, not just this receptor: How much clinical and demographic metadata was included differed by source and by participant, and the metadata was provided uncurated.

This clonotype originated in a woman between 55 and 75 years old with active or convalescent COVID-19. The chain is encoded by TRBV12-5 joined to TRBJ2-5, with no confident D gene call. Sequencing used peripheral blood. In nucleotides, the sequence is TGTGCTAGTGGTTTGGTAGAATATTCTACAGTTGGGCAGACCCAGTACTTC. This translates into CASGLVEYSTVGQTQYF.